The present T cell receptor (beta chain) was sequenced within a study of human T cells and chemical hapten exposure. The time point denotes: pre-sensitization, week 0. As to treatment: therapeutic diphenylcyclopropenone sensitization with weekly scalp DPC. In TCRdb, the RACE reads were re-called with MiXCR into one record per CDR3 protein. The sample carries 85,000 to 130,000 distinct CDR3 sequences, 12% recorded once. Sequences were derived from whole blood, sampled in connection with sensitization to the hapten diphenylcyclopropenone (DPC). This TCR derives from a woman aged 45-60 years with alopecia areata. Some clones in this sample may be carry-over from other donors' samples.

The CDR3 loop is CASSHNRATEAFF. As DNA, the CDR3 is TGTGCCAGCTCACATAACAGGGCCACTGAAGCTTTCTTT. The chain is built from TRBV18 and TRBJ1-1; D might be TRBD1 (6 bases). The V end was cut by 4 bases, the J end by 4 bases, with 10 bases between. Germline V CDR1 and CDR2: KGHSH, LQKENI. The CDR3 sequence is 13 residues long.